This T cell receptor (beta chain) was documented in a study of blood T cell repertoires in COVID-19. In the study's own analysis: The authors estimated nucleated cell counts from reference gene primer amplification. Libraries were prepared by immunoSEQ multiplex PCR; TCRdb keeps only in-frame clonotypes and omits some of them. V and J calls and clone size follow that table, whereas D and trimming were derived from the DNA. Of 60,000 to 65,000 clones listed, roughly 71% are singletons. This clone was observed a handful of times. The receptor was derived from a human donor in a cohort sampled during active COVID-19. Sequencing used peripheral blood.

The CDR3 loop reads CASSSGTSGSGTDTQYF. Here the CDR3 DNA reads TGCGCCAGCAGCTCCGGGACTAGCGGATCAGGCACAGATACGCAGTATTTT. This sequence joins TRBV5-1 and TRBJ2-3, with TRBD2 identical over 11 bases. Germline trimming cut 3 bases from V and 1 base from J; bases unmatched to any gene: 7. Per germline, CDR1 SGHRS and CDR2 YFSETQ. The CDR3 runs 17 residues. Together with reference TRBV5-1 and TRBJ2-3, the CDR3 gives the full variable domain: KAGVTQTPRYLIKTRGQQVTLSCSPISGHRSVSWYQQTPGQGLQFLFEYFSETQRNKGNFPGRFSGRQFSNSRSEMNVSTLELGDSALYLCASSSGTSGSGTDTQYFGPGTRLTVL.